This entry lists 26 T cell receptor beta chains sequenced from one sample in a study of graft-versus-host responses after intestinal transplantation. The data were produced by immunoSEQ multiplex PCR, yet TCRdb's version contains in-frame clones alone and is incomplete. Of about 39,000 clones in the sample, about 92% were seen once. The sequencing here drew on PBMCs, taken 734 days after intestinal transplantation. These TCRs come from a human patient who received an intestinal transplant, so some T cells may come from the graft donor.

The chain joins TRBV7-3 to TRBJ2-2; no clear D gene. V was shortened by 2 bases and J by 4 bases, with 11 bases between the two germline ends. CDR3 length equals 15 residues. CDR1 is SGHTA, CDR2 FQGTGA, per germline. CDR3: CASSLQGLGTGELFF. CDR3 nucleotide sequence: TGTGCCAGCAGCTTACAAGGGTTGGGCACCGGGGAGCTGTTTTTT.

This chain joins TRBV5-4 and TRBJ1-1, with D possibly matching TRBD1 (6 bases). CDR1 and CDR2 from the germline V gene are SGHNT and YYREEE (reference sequence). Between the trimmed V and J ends, which lost 0 bases and 7 bases, there was a span of 7 bases. The CDR3 totals 12 residues. Here the CDR3 DNA reads TGTGCCAGCAGCTTGGGACAGGTTGAAGCTTTCTTT. Translation gives CASSLGQVEAFF. Full variable domain (remainder filled in from reference TRBV5-4 and TRBJ1-1): ETGVTQSPTHLIKTRGQQVTLRCSSQSGHNTVSWYQQALGQGPQFIFQYYREEENGRGNFPPRFSGLQFPNYSSELNVNALELDDSALYLCASSLGQVEAFFGQGTRLTVV.

This clone came up once. The chain combines TRBV13 with TRBJ1-2, with D hard to call. CDR3 length: 14 amino acids. Germline CDR1 and CDR2: PRHDT and FYEKMQ (reference sequence). V lost 5 bases to trimming and J lost 1 base, with 11 bases between them. The CDR3 coding sequence is TGTGCCAGCAGCCGCGACCACATTAACTATGGCTACACCTTC. Its protein is CASSRDHINYGYTF. Based on the CDR3 plus reference TRBV13 and TRBJ1-2, the full variable domain is AAGVIQSPRHLIKEKRETATLKCYPIPRHDTVYWYQQGPGQDPQFLISFYEKMQSDKGSIPDRFSAQQFSDYHSELNMSSLELGDSALYFCASSRDHINYGYTFGSGTRLTVV.

The rearrangement uses TRBV29-1 and TRBJ2-7; D tentatively reads TRBD1 or TRBD2 (6 bases each). Germline loops: CDR1 SQVTM, CDR2 ANQGSEA. The CDR3 sequence is 13 residues long. Trimming left V 1 base short and J 2 bases short, with 9 bases between. The CDR3 DNA follows: TGCAGCGTTGAAGGGGGGGACACCTACGAGCAGTACTTC. Protein product: CSVEGGDTYEQYF.

The genes are TRBV5-6 and TRBJ2-7; D might be TRBD2 (6 bases). This CDR3 has 13 residues. V shed 5 bases and J shed 2 bases, with 11 bases lying between them. Germline assignment: CDR1 SGHDT and CDR2 YYEEEE. The CDR3 region has the DNA TGTGCCAGCAGGGAAAGACTAGCCTACGAGCAGTACTTC. Protein: CASRERLAYEQYF.

The V call is TRBV14, the J call TRBJ2-5; D gene ambiguous. This CDR3 is 11 amino acids long. V dropped 3 bases and J dropped 6 bases, with 5 bases sitting between them. Germline CDR1 and CDR2: SGHDN and FVKESK. The chain's CDR3 is CASSHGQTQYF. The CDR3 DNA follows: TGTGCCAGCAGCCACGGGCAGACCCAGTACTTC.

The chain carries TRBV6-5 and TRBJ1-4; D is undetermined. The germline V gene has CDR1 MNHEY and CDR2 SVGAGI. The CDR3 runs 15 residues. Trimming left V 0 bases short and J 5 bases short, with 10 bases between. DNA of the CDR3: TGTGCCAGCAGTTACTCAATCGGGCTAAATGAAAAACTGTTTTTT. Its protein product is CASSYSIGLNEKLFF.

The chain has TRBV2 and TRBJ2-7, with D perhaps matching TRBD1 (6 bases). Trimming took off 6 bases at V and 2 bases at J, with 20 bases between the two ends. Germline V gene sequence: CDR1 SNHLY, CDR2 FYNNEI. The CDR3 loop spans 16 amino acids. In DNA form, the CDR3 reads TGTGCCAGCAGCTATTTGACAGGCCTCTCCCCCTACGAGCAGTACTTC. Its protein is CASSYLTGLSPYEQYF.

The rearrangement links TRBV10-1 to TRBJ2-3, with 7 bases that match TRBD2. The CDR3 runs to 15 residues. CDR1 WNHNN and CDR2 SYGVQD come from the germline V gene (reference sequence). V trimming: 4 bases; J trimming: 0 bases; junction bases outside the gene matches: 4. CDR3 nucleotide sequence: TGCGCCAGCAGTGCCGCTAGCGGAAGCACAGATACGCAGTATTTT. It specifies CASSAASGSTDTQYF.

The chain has TRBV7-9 and TRBJ2-1; D call uncertain. This CDR3 region has 12 residues. V was trimmed by 5 bases and J by 9 bases, leaving 11 bases between them. The germline V gene encodes CDR1 SEHNR and CDR2 FQNEAQ (reference sequence). Here the CDR3 reads CASSATLIEQFF. CDR3 DNA: TGTGCCAGCAGCGCAACCCTGATTGAGCAGTTCTTC.

The chain has TRBV6-5 and TRBJ2-5; no clear D gene. In germline, CDR1 is MNHEY, CDR2 SVGAGI. V was cut by 3 bases and J by 3 bases, with 8 bases left in between. The CDR3 runs 13 residues. CDR3 DNA: TGTGCCAGCAGTTATTTAAGTAAAGAGACCCAGTACTTC. It specifies CASSYLSKETQYF.

The chain joins TRBV27 to TRBJ2-1, with TRBD2 matching over 8 bases. The J segment lost 2 bases and the V segment lost 7 bases, leaving 10 bases of the junction unmatched. The CDR3 is 16 residues long. From germline, CDR1 is MNHEY and CDR2 SMNVEV (reference sequence). CDR3 DNA: TGTGCCAGCACTCTATCTCGGGGGGGCCCCTACAATGAGCAGTTCTTC. This codes for CASTLSRGGPYNEQFF.

The chain's CDR3 is CARGGAGLYQETQYF. The CDR3 nucleotides are TGTGCCAGAGGGGGAGCAGGATTGTACCAAGAGACCCAGTACTTC. V gene TRBV7-3 combines with J gene TRBJ2-5; possible D gene TRBD1, 6 bases. The CDR3 is 15 residues long. CDR1 and CDR2 from the germline V gene are SGHTA and FQGTGA. Trimming took off 9 bases at V and 0 bases at J, with 17 bases between the two ends.

The CDR3, as DNA: TGTGCCAGCAGCTCCACACTTATCTCGGCGGCGGGCTACACCTTC. Its translation is CASSSTLISAAGYTF. The chain combines TRBV7-3 with TRBJ1-2; D unresolved. Trimming removed 4 bases from V and 8 bases from J, with 20 bases in between. Germline CDR1 reads SGHTA; CDR2 reads FQGTGA. CDR3 length: 15 amino acids.

This rearrangement joins TRBV5-1 to TRBJ1-1; D is unclear. The CDR3 is 12 residues long. The V gene's germline CDR1 is SGHRS and CDR2 YFSETQ. Between the trimmed V and J ends, which lost 0 bases and 6 bases, there was a span of 6 bases. CDR3 in DNA: TGCGCCAGCAGCTTGGAGGGTTCTGAAGCTTTCTTT. Translated: CASSLEGSEAFF.

The chain recombines TRBV5-1 with TRBJ1-6; 9 bases align to TRBD1. The V gene end was trimmed by 8 bases and the J gene end by 8 bases; junction bases not matched to a gene: 11. Germline lookup yields CDR1 SGHRS and CDR2 YFSETQ. The CDR3 loop spans 15 amino acids. CDR3 nucleotide sequence: TGCGCCAGTACCCAAACCGGACAGGGGTATTCACCCCTCCACTTT. It yields the protein CASTQTGQGYSPLHF.

The rearrangement links TRBV27 to TRBJ2-5; perhaps D is TRBD1 or TRBD2 (6 bases each). V was pared by 8 bases and J by 2 bases, with 15 bases between. The CDR3 has 14 amino acids. CDR1 MNHEY and CDR2 SMNVEV come from the germline V gene (reference sequence). The CDR3 protein is CASGGLQSQETQYF. The DNA for the CDR3 is TGTGCCAGCGGGGGGCTACAGTCGCAAGAGACCCAGTACTTC.

V usage is TRBV4-1 and J usage is TRBJ2-3; possible D gene TRBD1, 5 bases. The CDR3 spans 13 residues. Germline CDR1 MGHRA, CDR2 YSYEKL. V lost 8 bases to trimming and J lost 2 bases, with 11 bases between them. The DNA of the CDR3 is TGCGCCAGCGGACATACCCCCACAGATACGCAGTATTTT. Protein: CASGHTPTDTQYF.

The J gene is TRBJ1-1, the V gene TRBV18; D is ambiguous. The CDR3 covers 14 residues. Germline assignment: CDR1 KGHSH and CDR2 LQKENI. V shed 2 bases and J shed 1 base, with 8 bases lying between them. CDR3 DNA sequence: TGTGCCAGCTCACCATTGGCGAGGAACACTGAAGCTTTCTTT. Protein product: CASSPLARNTEAFF. Together with reference TRBV18 and TRBJ1-1, the CDR3 gives the full variable domain: NAGVMQNPRHLVRRRGQEARLRCSPMKGHSHVYWYRQLPEEGLKFMVYLQKENIIDESGMPKERFSAEFPKEGPSILRIQQVVRGDSAAYFCASSPLARNTEAFFGQGTRLTVV.

The chain joins TRBV10-3 to TRBJ2-7; the match to TRBD1 covers 10 bases. The CDR3 extends over 16 amino acids. The V and J ends lost 3 bases and 2 bases, in that order; junction bases with no gene match: 7. The germline V gene encodes CDR1 ENHRY and CDR2 SYGVKD. This chain's CDR3 is CAISDPTGTGAYEQYF. CDR3 DNA: TGTGCCATCAGTGATCCCACCGGGACAGGGGCCTACGAGCAGTACTTC.

This chain links TRBV21-1 with TRBJ1-1. TRBV21-1 is recorded as a pseudogene. The CDR3 has 14 amino acids. The CDR3 loop reads CASSARRGAAEAFF. The CDR3 DNA follows: TGTGCCAGCAGCGCCCGGAGGGGAGCGGCTGAAGCTTTCTTT.

The V call is TRBV18, the J call TRBJ2-7; TRBD1 aligns across 7 bases. The V gene end was trimmed by 5 bases and the J gene end by 0 bases; junction bases not matched to a gene: 4. Germline V CDR1 and CDR2: KGHSH, LQKENI. CDR3 size: 14 residues. CDR3 coding DNA: TGTGCCAGCTCAGGGGACAGAAGCTCCTACGAGCAGTACTTC. This codes for CASSGDRSSYEQYF.

The V call is TRBV7-2, the J call TRBJ2-3; 10 bases line up with TRBD2. Trimming cost V 5 bases and J 7 bases; bases outside gene matches: 6. From germline, CDR1 is SGHTA and CDR2 FQGNSA. The CDR3 consists of 14 residues. CDR3 in amino acids: CASSVTSGTHTQYF. CDR3 in DNA: TGTGCCAGCAGCGTTACTAGCGGGACCCATACGCAGTATTTT.

This sequence joins TRBV2 and TRBJ2-7; 10 positions match TRBD2. The CDR3 sequence is 15 residues long. V trimming: 4 bases; J trimming: 0 bases; junction bases outside the gene matches: 3. Germline CDR1 reads SNHLY; CDR2 reads FYNNEI. DNA for the CDR3: TGTGCCAGCAGTGGGGCTAGCGGGAGCTCCTACGAGCAGTACTTC. Encoded protein: CASSGASGSSYEQYF.

The chain joins TRBV30 to TRBJ1-1, with D unclear. There are 14 residues in the CDR3. Germline values: CDR1 GTSNPN, CDR2 SVGIG (reference sequence). V was clipped by 2 bases and J by 9 bases, with 19 bases between them. In nucleotides, the CDR3 is TGTGCCTGGAGTCGAAACATGAGGAAGGAGAAAGCTTTCTTT. Translating gives CAWSRNMRKEKAFF.

This chain joins TRBV7-9 and TRBJ2-7; 8 bases match TRBD2. The CDR3 contains 14 residues. CDR1 is SEHNR and CDR2 is FQNEAQ in the germline V gene (reference sequence). The trim removed 5 bases at V and 4 bases at J, leaving 7 bases unmatched. CDR3 region: CASSAPGLGYEQYF. In DNA form, the CDR3 reads TGTGCCAGCAGCGCGCCGGGACTAGGATACGAGCAGTACTTC.